The rows below give T cell receptor beta chains drawn from one sample of a study of cytotoxic CD8 clonotypes in ibrutinib-treated CLL. Clones were sequenced by immunoSEQ multiplex PCR, and TCRdb holds only the in-frame ones, with some missing. The repertoire includes 250,000 to 350,000 clones, roughly four fifths of them detected once, and around 5.3% sits in the top ten. Sequencing used PBMCs, obtained at disease progression, from a patient treated with ibrutinib. These receptors all stem from a human donor with chronic lymphocytic leukemia. CDR3s include the opening cysteine and the closing phenylalanine or tryptophan. A D gene is named only where the DNA matches it firmly. For some rows the clone size is stated as once, few or many, or as a class when expanded; others skip it.

TRBV7-2	15	TRBJ1-1	.	TRBD1	CASSLGGQGNTEAFF	TGTGCCAGCAGCTTAGGAGGACAGGGCAACACTGAAGCTTTCTTT
TRBV7-6	14	TRBJ1-5	.	.	CASSLGQNNQPQHF	TGTGCCAGCAGCTTAGGGCAGAACAATCAGCCCCAGCATTTT
TRBV2	13	TRBJ1-2	.	.	CASRQRGAYGYTF	TGTGCCAGCAGGCAACGGGGGGCCTATGGCTACACCTTC
TRBV9	15	TRBJ2-7	.	.	CASSPVWAGQNEQYF	TGTGCCAGCAGCCCCGTATGGGCAGGACAAAACGAGCAGTACTTC
TRBV29-1	13	TRBJ2-1	.	.	CSVLQGPYNEQFF	TGCAGCGTCCTACAGGGACCCTACAATGAGCAGTTCTTC
TRBV11-3	16	TRBJ2-2	.	.	CASSPPLVGTTGELFF	TGTGCCAGCAGCCCTCCTCTAGTGGGTACGACCGGGGAGCTGTTTTTT
TRBV5-5	14	TRBJ2-7	.	TRBD1	CASSLGQGRYEQYF	TGTGCCAGCAGCTTGGGACAGGGGAGATACGAGCAGTACTTC
TRBV4-1	15	TRBJ2-7	.	.	CASSQDPRTQYEQYF	TGCGCCAGCAGCCAAGACCCTCGGACCCAATACGAGCAGTACTTC
TRBV9	18	TRBJ2-1	.	TRBD1	CASSPGTGGLSSYNEQFF	TGTGCCAGCAGTCCCGGGACAGGGGGCCTGAGCTCCTACAATGAGCAGTTCTTC
TRBV4-1	16	TRBJ1-1	.	TRBD1	CASSQNGFGDRVEAFF	TGCGCCAGCAGCCAAAATGGTTTCGGAGACAGGGTTGAAGCTTTCTTT
TRBV27	19	TRBJ1-5	.	TRBD1	CASSESGTGVMGGNQPQHF	TGTGCCAGCAGCGAAAGCGGGACAGGGGTAATGGGGGGCAATCAGCCCCAGCATTTT
TRBV13	18	TRBJ2-7	.	TRBD2	CASSLREWGLAENYEQYF	TGTGCCAGCAGCTTAAGGGAATGGGGACTAGCGGAGAACTACGAGCAGTACTTC
TRBV6-1	13	TRBJ2-5	.	.	CASQRESQETQYF	TGTGCCAGCCAGAGGGAGTCGCAAGAGACCCAGTACTTC
TRBV28	18	TRBJ2-6	.	.	CASSILRDTFAGANVLTF	TGTGCCAGCAGTATCCTCCGGGACACGTTCGCTGGGGCCAACGTCCTGACTTTC
TRBV9	16	TRBJ1-4	.	.	CASSVGERATNEKLFF	TGTGCCAGCAGCGTGGGGGAGCGTGCAACTAATGAAAAACTGTTTTTT
TRBV12-5	16	TRBJ2-1	.	TRBD2	CASGLRGLAGYNEQFF	TGTGCTAGTGGTTTGAGGGGACTAGCGGGTTACAATGAGCAGTTCTTC
TRBV19	15	TRBJ1-2	once	.	CASSQWGSPNYGYTF	TGTGCCAGTAGTCAGTGGGGCAGCCCTAACTATGGCTACACCTTC
TRBV7-2	14	TRBJ1-2	once	.	CASSLGPGSYGYTF	TGTGCCAGCAGCTTAGGTCCAGGGAGCTATGGCTACACCTTC
TRBV28	14	TRBJ1-1	few	TRBD1	CASTEQGRWTEAFF	TGTGCCAGCACCGAACAGGGGAGATGGACTGAAGCTTTCTTT
TRBV29-1	12	TRBJ2-3	few	.	CSVATATDTQYF	TGCAGCGTTGCGACTGCCACAGATACGCAGTATTTT
TRBV7-3	14	TRBJ2-2	.	.	CASSSGRVYGELFF	TGTGCCAGCAGCTCTGGAAGGGTGTATGGGGAGCTGTTTTTT
TRBV28	14	TRBJ1-1	many	.	CASSLRAKNTEAFF	TGTGCCAGCAGTTTACGGGCTAAGAACACTGAAGCTTTCTTT
TRBV10-3	16	TRBJ2-3	.	TRBD2	CAISEIASGSWDTQYF	TGTGCCATCAGTGAAATAGCTAGCGGGAGTTGGGATACGCAGTATTTT
TRBV19	18	TRBJ1-2	.	TRBD1	CASRFDRDRTHPNYGYTF	TGTGCCAGCAGATTCGACCGGGACAGGACTCATCCTAACTATGGCTACACCTTC
TRBV19	16	TRBJ1-2	.	TRBD1	CASSSDRDPTNYGYTF	TGTGCCAGTAGTTCTGACAGGGACCCCACTAACTATGGCTACACCTTC
TRBV7-9	14	TRBJ1-2	.	.	CASSRDRINYGYTF	TGTGCCAGCAGCAGGGACCGAATTAACTATGGCTACACCTTC
TRBV10-3	13	TRBJ2-2	.	TRBD2	CAITSGSPGELFF	TGTGCCATCACTAGCGGGAGTCCCGGGGAGCTGTTTTTT
TRBV6-1	17	TRBJ1-2	.	TRBD1	CASSADRNLVPNYGYTF	TGTGCCAGCAGTGCGGACAGGAATTTGGTCCCAAACTATGGCTACACCTTC
TRBV5-6	16	TRBJ2-7	.	.	CASTPQGGERWDEQYF	TGTGCCAGCACCCCGCAGGGGGGAGAGAGGTGGGACGAGCAGTACTTC
TRBV19	17	TRBJ1-5	few	.	CASTGRGQLYSNQPQHF	TGTGCCAGTACGGGACGGGGACAACTATATAGCAATCAGCCCCAGCATTTT
TRBV10-1	15	TRBJ2-3	.	.	CASSQGPIHTDTQYF	TGCGCCAGCAGTCAGGGACCAATCCACACAGATACGCAGTATTTT
TRBV10-3	14	TRBJ2-7	.	TRBD1	CAISSGTGGDEQYF	TGTGCCATCAGTTCCGGGACAGGGGGTGACGAGCAGTACTTC
TRBV18	16	TRBJ2-7	.	.	CASSPPWGSSSYEQYF	TGTGCCAGCTCACCCCCTTGGGGGAGCAGCTCCTACGAGCAGTACTTC
TRBV4-1	15	TRBJ2-3	.	.	CASSQGGHGTDTQYF	TGCGCCAGCAGCCAAGGGGGCCATGGCACAGATACGCAGTATTTT
TRBV2	13	TRBJ2-3	.	TRBD2	CASSVRGGDTQYF	TGTGCCAGCTCGGTCCGGGGGGGCGATACGCAGTATTTT
TRBV6-6	12	TRBJ2-1	.	TRBD2	CASSGTTNEQFF	TGTGCCAGCAGCGGGACTACCAATGAGCAGTTCTTC
TRBV9	15	TRBJ1-5	.	TRBD1	CASSGGTGHNQPQHF	TGTGCCAGCAGCGGAGGGACAGGGCACAATCAGCCCCAGCATTTT
TRBV19	18	TRBJ2-2	.	.	CASSPSGLLLVVTGELFF	TGTGCCAGTAGTCCCTCGGGACTCCTTCTGGTTGTCACCGGGGAGCTGTTTTTT
TRBV20-1	10	TRBJ2-1	.	.	CSAVYNEQFF	TGCAGTGCTGTCTACAATGAGCAGTTCTTC
TRBV6-5	15	TRBJ2-5	once	TRBD1	CASSSRTGGRLFDNF	TGTGCCAGCAGTTCGCGAACAGGGGGCCGATTATTCGACAACTTC
TRBV18	14	TRBJ2-5	.	TRBD2	CASSPTTSTETQYF	TGTGCCAGCTCACCAACGACTAGCACAGAGACCCAGTACTTC
TRBV4-3	11	TRBJ2-7	.	.	CASSQDGEQYF	TGCGCCAGCAGCCAAGATGGGGAGCAGTACTTC
TRBV5-4	14	TRBJ1-1	.	.	CASSLKLPGTEAFF	TGTGCCAGCAGCTTAAAGCTTCCCGGCACTGAAGCTTTCTTT
TRBV28	14	TRBJ2-5	.	.	CASSSTWYQETQYF	TGTGCCAGCAGTTCTACATGGTACCAAGAGACCCAGTACTTC
TRBV7-9	15	TRBJ1-2	.	.	CASSSLSNSPYGYTF	TGTGCCAGCAGCTCCCTTTCGAACAGCCCCTATGGCTACACCTTC
TRBV6-4	13	TRBJ1-6	.	.	CASSETQDSPLHF	TGTGCCAGCAGTGAAACCCAAGATTCACCCCTCCACTTT
TRBV6-5	12	TRBJ1-2	once	.	CATTRWPDGYTF	TGTGCCACCACTCGGTGGCCTGATGGCTACACCTTC
TRBV27	14	TRBJ1-2	.	.	CASSLRQGRYGYTF	TGTGCCAGCAGTTTACGTCAGGGGCGCTATGGCTACACCTTC
TRBV5-4	14	TRBJ2-7	.	TRBD1	CASSPTGGSYEQYF	TGTGCCAGCAGTCCGACAGGGGGTTCCTACGAGCAGTACTTC
TRBV5-1	14	TRBJ2-1	.	.	CASSFRGIDNEQFF	TGCGCCAGCAGCTTCCGGGGGATAGACAATGAGCAGTTCTTC
TRBV5-1	13	TRBJ2-7	.	.	CASRQVLLDEQYF	TGCGCCAGCAGACAAGTTCTTCTCGACGAGCAGTACTTC
TRBV10-3	12	TRBJ1-2	few	.	CAISERGNGYTF	TGTGCCATCAGTGAGCGAGGGAATGGCTACACCTTC
TRBV29-1	17	TRBJ2-6	.	.	CSAPNRDPRSGANVLTF	TGCAGCGCCCCTAACAGGGATCCTCGCTCTGGGGCCAACGTCCTGACTTTC